The 7 T cell receptor beta chains given below trace back to one sample, sequenced in a study of blood T cell repertoires in COVID-19. Some clones are missing from TCRdb's copy, which holds only in-frame ones; the method was immunoSEQ multiplex PCR. In the table there are approximately 93,000 clones, about 90% of which are singletons. The specimen was peripheral blood. These receptors came from a man aged 45-60 years with COVID-19, enrolled during active disease.

This chain links TRBV5-8 with TRBJ2-7, with 9 bases that match TRBD2. CDR3 length: 15 residues. Germline CDR1 is SGHTS and CDR2 is YDEGEE. The V gene end was trimmed by 0 bases and the J gene end by 2 bases; junction bases not matched to a gene: 3. CDR3 in DNA: TGTGCCAGCAGCTTGGGAGCGGGGGGCCCCTACGAGCAGTACTTC. Amino acids: CASSLGAGGPYEQYF.

The rearrangement links TRBV6-5 to TRBJ1-2; 8 positions agree with TRBD1. This CDR3 region has 14 residues. V lost 4 bases to trimming and J lost 8 bases; unmatched junction nucleotides: 9. Looked up from germline, CDR1 is MNHEY and CDR2 is SVGAGI. As DNA, the CDR3 is TGTGCCAGCAGTTCAAATCAGGGGGCTCGGGGCTACACCTTC. This encodes CASSSNQGARGYTF.

This chain links TRBV6-5 with TRBJ1-5; the D gene is possibly TRBD1 (6 bases). The germline V gene has CDR1 MNHEY and CDR2 SVGAGI. This CDR3 contains 14 residues. Deletions cut 5 bases from V and 3 bases from J, with 11 bases between. This CDR3 reads CASSPTGHNQPQHF. CDR3 coding DNA: TGTGCCAGCAGTCCCACAGGGCACAATCAGCCCCAGCATTTT.

V gene TRBV4-3 combines with J gene TRBJ2-1, with 9 bases that match TRBD2. This CDR3 is 19 amino acids long. Germline CDR1 LGHNA, CDR2 YSLEER. With V trimmed by 1 base and J by 0 bases, 10 bases remained unmatched. The CDR3 DNA reads TGCGCCAGCAGCCAAGGGGCTAGCGGGGAACCCAGCTCCTACAATGAGCAGTTCTTC. It encodes CASSQGASGEPSSYNEQFF.

The genes are TRBV5-1 and TRBJ1-5; D may be TRBD1 (6 bases). The CDR3 is 15 amino acids. Per the germline V gene, CDR1 is SGHRS and CDR2 is YFSETQ. With 0 bases removed from V and 0 bases from J, the gap between germline ends came to 7 bases. The CDR3 nucleotides are TGCGCCAGCAGCTTGGCAGGGGATAGCAATCAGCCCCAGCATTTT. Translated: CASSLAGDSNQPQHF.

The chain has TRBV28 and TRBJ1-2; D is perhaps TRBD1 (6 bases). The CDR3 contains 14 residues. The V end lost 2 bases, the J end lost 5 bases, and 12 bases lay between the germline ends. Germline values: CDR1 MDHEN, CDR2 SYDVKM. For the CDR3, the DNA is TGTGCCAGCAGTTTAGGGGGCGCAGGGTATGGCTACACCTTC. The encoded protein is CASSLGGAGYGYTF.

This chain links TRBV4-1 with TRBJ2-7; 7 nucleotides match TRBD1. CDR3 size: 17 residues. CDR1 is MGHRA, CDR2 YSYEKL, per germline. After removal of 0 bases from V and 2 bases from J, the junction contained 10 bases not matched to a gene. CDR3 in DNA: TGCGCCAGCAGCCAAGAAAGGGGGACAGAGGTGGCCTACGAGCAGTACTTC. Its protein product is CASSQERGTEVAYEQYF.